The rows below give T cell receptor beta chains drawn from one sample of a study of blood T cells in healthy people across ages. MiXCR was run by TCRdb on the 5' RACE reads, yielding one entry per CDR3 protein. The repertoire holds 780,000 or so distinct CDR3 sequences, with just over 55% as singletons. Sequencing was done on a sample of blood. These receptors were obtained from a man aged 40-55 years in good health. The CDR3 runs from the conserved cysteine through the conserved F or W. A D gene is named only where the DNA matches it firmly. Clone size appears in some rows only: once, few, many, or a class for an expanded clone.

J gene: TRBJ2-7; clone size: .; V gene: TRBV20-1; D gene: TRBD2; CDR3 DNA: TGCAGTGCTAGTCCCGCAAGCGGGAACTTTGGCTACGAGCAGTACTTC; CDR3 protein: CSASPASGNFGYEQYF
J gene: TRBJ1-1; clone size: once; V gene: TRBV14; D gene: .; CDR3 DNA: TGTGCCAGCAGTCCACTGGCCCAATTATACACTGAAGCTTTCTTT; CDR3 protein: CASSPLAQLYTEAFF
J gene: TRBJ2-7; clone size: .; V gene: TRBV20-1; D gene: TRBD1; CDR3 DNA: TGCAGTGCTAGAGGGGGACAGGGGGTTTACAATGAGCAGTACTTC; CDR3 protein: CSARGGQGVYNEQYF
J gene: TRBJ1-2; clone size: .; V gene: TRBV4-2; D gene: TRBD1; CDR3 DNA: TGTGCCAGCAGCCAAGGGATATCTAGGGGGCGCGGGGGCTACACCTTC; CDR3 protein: CASSQGISRGRGGYTF
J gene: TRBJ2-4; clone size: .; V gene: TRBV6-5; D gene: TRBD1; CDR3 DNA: TGTGCCAGCAGTTACGACCGGGACAGAAACATTCAGTACTTC; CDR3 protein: CASSYDRDRNIQYF
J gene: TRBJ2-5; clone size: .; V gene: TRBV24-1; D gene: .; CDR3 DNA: TGTGCCACCAGTGCCATAGCTGAAGAGACCCAGTACTTC; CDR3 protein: CATSAIAEETQYF
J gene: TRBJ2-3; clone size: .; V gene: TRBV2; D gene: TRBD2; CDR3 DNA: TGTGCCAGCAGTGAGCCTAGCGGGAGGGATACGCAGTATTTT; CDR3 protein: CASSEPSGRDTQYF
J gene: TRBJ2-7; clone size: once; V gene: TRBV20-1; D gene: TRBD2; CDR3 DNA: TGCAGTGCCGGGGGTAGCGGGAAGTACGAGCAGTACTTC; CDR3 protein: CSAGGSGKYEQYF
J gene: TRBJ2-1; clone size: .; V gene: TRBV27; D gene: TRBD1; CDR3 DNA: TGTGCCAGCAGTAAAGCGACAGGGGGCAATGAGCAGTTCTTC; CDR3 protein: CASSKATGGNEQFF
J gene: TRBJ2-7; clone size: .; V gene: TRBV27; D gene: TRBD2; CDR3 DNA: TGTGCCAGCAGTTTTCTCGGGACTAGCGGGGGGAGTCCCCATGAGCAGTACTTC; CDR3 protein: CASSFLGTSGGSPHEQYF
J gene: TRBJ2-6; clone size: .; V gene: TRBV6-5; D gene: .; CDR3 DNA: TGTGCCAGCAGTTACTCGATAACTCTAGGCGGCTCTGGGGCCAACGTCCCGACTTTC; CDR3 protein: CASSYSITLGGSGANVPTF
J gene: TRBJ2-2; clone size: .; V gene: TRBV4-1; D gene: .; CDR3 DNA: TGCGCCAGCAGCCCCAATCCCGGGACTGTCACCGGGGAGCTGTTTTTT; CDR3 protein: CASSPNPGTVTGELFF
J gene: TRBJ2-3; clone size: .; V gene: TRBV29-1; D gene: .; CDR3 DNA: TGCAGCGTTGGTTGGACGCCGAACCCCACAGATACGCAGTATTTT; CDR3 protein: CSVGWTPNPTDTQYF
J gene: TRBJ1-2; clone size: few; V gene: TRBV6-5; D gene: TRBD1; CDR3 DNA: TGTGCCAGCAGCGGGACAGGGGGAGCCAGGAACTATGGCTACACCTTC; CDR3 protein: CASSGTGGARNYGYTF
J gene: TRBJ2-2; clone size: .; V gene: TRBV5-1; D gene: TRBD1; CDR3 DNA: TGCGCCAGCAGCTTGGGCCAGGGGGCGCCAACCGAGGAGCTGTTTTTT; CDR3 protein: CASSLGQGAPTEELFF
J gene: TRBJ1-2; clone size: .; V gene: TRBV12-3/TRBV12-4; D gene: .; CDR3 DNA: TGTGCCAGCAGTTATTGGGTGGGGCATTCAAATGGCTACACCTTC; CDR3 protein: CASSYWVGHSNGYTF
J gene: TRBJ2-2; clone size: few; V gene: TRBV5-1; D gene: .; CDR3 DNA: TGCGCCAGCAGCTTGGCGGACAGCCAGACCGGGGAGCTGTTTTTT; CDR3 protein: CASSLADSQTGELFF